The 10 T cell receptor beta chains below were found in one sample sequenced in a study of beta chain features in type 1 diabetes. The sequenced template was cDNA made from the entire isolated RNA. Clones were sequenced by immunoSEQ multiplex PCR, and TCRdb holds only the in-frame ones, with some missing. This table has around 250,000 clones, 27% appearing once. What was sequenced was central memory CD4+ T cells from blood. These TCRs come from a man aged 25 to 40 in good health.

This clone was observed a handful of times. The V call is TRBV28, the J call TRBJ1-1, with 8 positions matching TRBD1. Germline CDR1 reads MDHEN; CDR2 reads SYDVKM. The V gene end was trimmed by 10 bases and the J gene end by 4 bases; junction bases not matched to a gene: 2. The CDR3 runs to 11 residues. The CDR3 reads CATDRVTEAFF. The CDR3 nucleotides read TGTGCCACGGACAGGGTCACTGAAGCTTTCTTT.

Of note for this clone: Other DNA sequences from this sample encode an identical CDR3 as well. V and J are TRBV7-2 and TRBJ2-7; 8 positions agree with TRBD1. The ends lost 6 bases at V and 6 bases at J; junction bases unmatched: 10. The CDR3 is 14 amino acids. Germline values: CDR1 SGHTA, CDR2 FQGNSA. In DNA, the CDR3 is TGTGCCAGCAGTATTGACAGGGGTGTGGGCGAGCAGTACTTC. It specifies CASSIDRGVGEQYF.

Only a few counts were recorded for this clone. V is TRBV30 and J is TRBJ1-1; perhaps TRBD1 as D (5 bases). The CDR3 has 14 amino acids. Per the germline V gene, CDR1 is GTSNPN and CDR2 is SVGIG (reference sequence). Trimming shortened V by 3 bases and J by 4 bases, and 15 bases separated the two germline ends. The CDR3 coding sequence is TGTGCCTGGAGCAGACAGAGAGAGGGCACTGAAGCTTTCTTT. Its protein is CAWSRQREGTEAFF.

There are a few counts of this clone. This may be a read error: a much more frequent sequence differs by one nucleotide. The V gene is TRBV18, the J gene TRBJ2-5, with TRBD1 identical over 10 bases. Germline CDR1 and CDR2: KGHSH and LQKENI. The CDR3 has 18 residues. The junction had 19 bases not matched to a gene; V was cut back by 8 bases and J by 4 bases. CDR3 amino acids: CASALPLTPGQGTETQYF. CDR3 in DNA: TGTGCCAGCGCTCTTCCACTCACCCCGGGACAGGGGACAGAGACCCAGTACTTC.

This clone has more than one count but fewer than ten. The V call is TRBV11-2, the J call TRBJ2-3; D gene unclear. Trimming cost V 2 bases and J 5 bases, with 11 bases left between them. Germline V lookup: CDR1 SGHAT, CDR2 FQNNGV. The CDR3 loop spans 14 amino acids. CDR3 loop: CASSLLGYGDTQYF. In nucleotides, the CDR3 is TGTGCCAGCAGCTTACTAGGGTATGGAGATACGCAGTATTTT.

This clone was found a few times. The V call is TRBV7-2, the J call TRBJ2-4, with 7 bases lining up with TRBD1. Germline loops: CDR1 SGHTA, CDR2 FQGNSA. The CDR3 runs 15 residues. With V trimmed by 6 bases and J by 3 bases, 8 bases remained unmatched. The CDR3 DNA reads TGTGCCAGCAGGATTGACAGGGTAGACAAAAACATTCAGTACTTC. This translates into CASRIDRVDKNIQYF.

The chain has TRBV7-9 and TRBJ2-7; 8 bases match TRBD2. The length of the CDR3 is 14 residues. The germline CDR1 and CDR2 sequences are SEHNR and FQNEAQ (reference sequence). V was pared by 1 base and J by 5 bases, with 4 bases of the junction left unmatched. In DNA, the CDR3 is TGTGCCAGCAGCTTAGGCGGGGGGCCCAACGAGCAGTACTTC. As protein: CASSLGGGPNEQYF.

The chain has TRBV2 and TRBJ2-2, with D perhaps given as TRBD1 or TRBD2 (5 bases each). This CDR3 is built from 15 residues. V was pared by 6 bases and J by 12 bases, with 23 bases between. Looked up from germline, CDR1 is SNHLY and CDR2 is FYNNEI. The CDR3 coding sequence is TGTGCCAGCAGCCTGGGGACCTTTCCCCGGGGAAAGCTGTTTTTT. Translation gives CASSLGTFPRGKLFF.

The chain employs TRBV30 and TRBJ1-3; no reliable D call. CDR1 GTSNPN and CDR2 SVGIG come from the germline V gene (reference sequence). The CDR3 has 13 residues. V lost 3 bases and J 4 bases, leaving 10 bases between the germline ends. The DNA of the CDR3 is TGTGCCTGGAGCCGTGTAGGGGGAAACACCATATATTTT. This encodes CAWSRVGGNTIYF. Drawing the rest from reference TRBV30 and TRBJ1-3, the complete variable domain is SQTIHQWPATLVQPVGSPLSLECTVEGTSNPNLYWYRQAAGRGLQLLFYSVGIGQISSEVPQNLSASRPQDRQFILSSKKLLLSDSGFYLCAWSRVGGNTIYFGEGSWLTVV.

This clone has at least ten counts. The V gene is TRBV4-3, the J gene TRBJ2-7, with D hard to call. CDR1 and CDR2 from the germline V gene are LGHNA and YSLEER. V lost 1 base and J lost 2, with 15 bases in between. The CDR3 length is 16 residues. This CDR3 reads CASSQGGSEAPYEQYF. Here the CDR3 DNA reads TGCGCCAGCAGCCAAGGAGGCAGTGAGGCCCCCTACGAGCAGTACTTC.